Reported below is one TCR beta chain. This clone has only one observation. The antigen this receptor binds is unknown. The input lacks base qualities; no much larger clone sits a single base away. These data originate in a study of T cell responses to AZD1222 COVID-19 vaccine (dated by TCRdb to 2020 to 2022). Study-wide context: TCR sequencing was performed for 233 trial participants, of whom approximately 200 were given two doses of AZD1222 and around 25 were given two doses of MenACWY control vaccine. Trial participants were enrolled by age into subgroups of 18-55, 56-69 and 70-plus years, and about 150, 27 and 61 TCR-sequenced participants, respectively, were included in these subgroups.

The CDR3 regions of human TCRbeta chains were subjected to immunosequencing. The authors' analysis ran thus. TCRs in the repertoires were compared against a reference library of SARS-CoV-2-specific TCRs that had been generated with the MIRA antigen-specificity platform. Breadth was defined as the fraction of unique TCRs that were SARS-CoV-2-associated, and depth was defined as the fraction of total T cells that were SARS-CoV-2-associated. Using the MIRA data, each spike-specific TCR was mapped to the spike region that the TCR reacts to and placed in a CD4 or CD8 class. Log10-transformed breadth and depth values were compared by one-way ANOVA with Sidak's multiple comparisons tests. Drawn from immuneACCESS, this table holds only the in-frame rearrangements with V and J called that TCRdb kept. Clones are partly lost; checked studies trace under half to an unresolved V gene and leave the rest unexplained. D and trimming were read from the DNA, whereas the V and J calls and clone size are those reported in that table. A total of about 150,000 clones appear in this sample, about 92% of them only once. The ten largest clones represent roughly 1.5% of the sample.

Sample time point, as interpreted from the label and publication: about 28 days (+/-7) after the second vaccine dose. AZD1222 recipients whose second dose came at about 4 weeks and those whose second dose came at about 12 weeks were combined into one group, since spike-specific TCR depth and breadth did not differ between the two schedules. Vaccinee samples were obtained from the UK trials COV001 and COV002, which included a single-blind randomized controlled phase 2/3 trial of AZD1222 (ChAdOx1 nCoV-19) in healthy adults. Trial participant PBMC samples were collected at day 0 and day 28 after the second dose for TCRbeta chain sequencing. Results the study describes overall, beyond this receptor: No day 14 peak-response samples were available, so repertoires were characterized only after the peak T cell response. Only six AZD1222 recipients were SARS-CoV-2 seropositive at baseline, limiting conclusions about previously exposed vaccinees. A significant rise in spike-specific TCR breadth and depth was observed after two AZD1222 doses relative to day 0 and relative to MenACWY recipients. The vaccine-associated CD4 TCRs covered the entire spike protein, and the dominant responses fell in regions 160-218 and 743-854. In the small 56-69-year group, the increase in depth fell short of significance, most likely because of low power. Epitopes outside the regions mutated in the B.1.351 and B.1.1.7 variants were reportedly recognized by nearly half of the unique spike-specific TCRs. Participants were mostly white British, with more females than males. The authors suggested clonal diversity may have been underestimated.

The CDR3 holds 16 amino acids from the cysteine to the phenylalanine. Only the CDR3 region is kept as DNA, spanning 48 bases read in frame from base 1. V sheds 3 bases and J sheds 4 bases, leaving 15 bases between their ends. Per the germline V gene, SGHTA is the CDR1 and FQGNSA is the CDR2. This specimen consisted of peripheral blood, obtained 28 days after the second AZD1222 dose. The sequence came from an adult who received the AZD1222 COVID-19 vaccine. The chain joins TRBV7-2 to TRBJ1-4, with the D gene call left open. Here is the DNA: TGTGCCAGCAGCTTGACGAGCGGGTGGGGTAATGAAAAACTGTTTTTT. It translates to CASSLTSGWGNEKLFF.